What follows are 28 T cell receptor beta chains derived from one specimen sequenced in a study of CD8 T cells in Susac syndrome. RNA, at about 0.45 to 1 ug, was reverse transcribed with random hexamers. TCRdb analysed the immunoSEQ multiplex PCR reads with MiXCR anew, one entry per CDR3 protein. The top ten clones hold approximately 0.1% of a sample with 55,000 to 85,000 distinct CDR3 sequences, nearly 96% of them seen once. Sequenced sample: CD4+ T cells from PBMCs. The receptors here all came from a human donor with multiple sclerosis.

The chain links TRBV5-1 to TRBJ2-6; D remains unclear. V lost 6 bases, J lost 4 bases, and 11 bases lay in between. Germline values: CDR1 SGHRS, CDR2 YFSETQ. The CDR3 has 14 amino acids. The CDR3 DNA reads TGCGCCAGCAACTCGGTGGTCGGGGCCAACGTCCTGACTTTC. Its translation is CASNSVVGANVLTF.

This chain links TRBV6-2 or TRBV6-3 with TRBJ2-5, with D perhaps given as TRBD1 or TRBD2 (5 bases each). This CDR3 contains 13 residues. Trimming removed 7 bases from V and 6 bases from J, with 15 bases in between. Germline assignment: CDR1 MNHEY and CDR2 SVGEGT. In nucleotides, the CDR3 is TGTGCCAGCAATCCCGGGGCTCCTCAGACCCAGTACTTC. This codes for CASNPGAPQTQYF.

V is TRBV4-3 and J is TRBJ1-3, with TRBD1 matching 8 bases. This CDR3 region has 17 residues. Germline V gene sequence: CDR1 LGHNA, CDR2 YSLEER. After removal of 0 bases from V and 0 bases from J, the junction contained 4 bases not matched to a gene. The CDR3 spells CASSQDLGQGSGNTIYF. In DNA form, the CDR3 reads TGCGCCAGCAGCCAAGATCTTGGACAGGGCTCTGGAAACACCATATATTTT.

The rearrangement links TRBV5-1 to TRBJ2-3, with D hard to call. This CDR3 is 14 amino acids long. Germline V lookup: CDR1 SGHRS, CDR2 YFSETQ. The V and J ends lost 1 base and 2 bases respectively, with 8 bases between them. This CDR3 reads CASSLSENTDTQYF. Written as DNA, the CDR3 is TGCGCCAGCAGCTTGTCTGAAAACACAGATACGCAGTATTTT.

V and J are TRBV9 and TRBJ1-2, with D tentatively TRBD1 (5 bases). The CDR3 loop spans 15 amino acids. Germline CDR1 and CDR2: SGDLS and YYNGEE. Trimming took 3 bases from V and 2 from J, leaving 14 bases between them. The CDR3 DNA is TGTGCCAGCAGCGAGAGAGAGACAGAGAACTATGGCTACACCTTC. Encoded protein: CASSERETENYGYTF.

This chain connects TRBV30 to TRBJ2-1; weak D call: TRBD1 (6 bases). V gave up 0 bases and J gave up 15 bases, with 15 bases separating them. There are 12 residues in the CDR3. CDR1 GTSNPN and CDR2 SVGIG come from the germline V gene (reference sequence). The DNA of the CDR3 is TGTGCCTGGAGTGTTAGCCCAGGGGTTGGGTTCTTC. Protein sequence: CAWSVSPGVGFF.

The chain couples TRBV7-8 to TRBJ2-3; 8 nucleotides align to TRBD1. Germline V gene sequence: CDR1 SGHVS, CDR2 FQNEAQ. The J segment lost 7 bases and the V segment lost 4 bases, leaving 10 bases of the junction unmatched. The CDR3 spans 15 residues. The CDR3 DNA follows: TGTGCCAGCAGCTCTCTACGGACAGGGCGAAATACGCAGTATTTT. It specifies CASSSLRTGRNTQYF.

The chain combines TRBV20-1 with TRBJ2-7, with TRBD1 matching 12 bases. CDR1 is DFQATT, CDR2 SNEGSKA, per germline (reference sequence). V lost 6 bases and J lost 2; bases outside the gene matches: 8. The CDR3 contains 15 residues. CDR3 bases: TGCAGTGCCTCCCGGGGACAGGGGGCCGCCTACGAGCAGTACTTC. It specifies CSASRGQGAAYEQYF.

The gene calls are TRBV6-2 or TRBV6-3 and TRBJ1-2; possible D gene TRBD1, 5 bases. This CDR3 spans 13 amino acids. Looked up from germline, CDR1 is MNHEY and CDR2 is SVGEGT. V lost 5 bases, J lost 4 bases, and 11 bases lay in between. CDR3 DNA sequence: TGTGCCAGCAGTGTGACAGAGGGCTATGGCTACACCTTC. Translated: CASSVTEGYGYTF.

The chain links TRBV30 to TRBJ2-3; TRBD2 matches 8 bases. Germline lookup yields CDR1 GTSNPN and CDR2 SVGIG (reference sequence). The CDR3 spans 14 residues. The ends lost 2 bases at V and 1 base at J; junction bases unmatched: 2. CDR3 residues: CAWSNSGGTDTQYF. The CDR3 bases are TGTGCCTGGAGTAATAGCGGGGGCACAGATACGCAGTATTTT.

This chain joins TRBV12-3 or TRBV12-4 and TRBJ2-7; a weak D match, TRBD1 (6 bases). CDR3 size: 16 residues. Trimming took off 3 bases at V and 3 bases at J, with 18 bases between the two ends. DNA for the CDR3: TGTGCCAGCAGTTTGAGTTATCGACAGGAACTCTACGAGCAGTACTTC. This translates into CASSLSYRQELYEQYF.

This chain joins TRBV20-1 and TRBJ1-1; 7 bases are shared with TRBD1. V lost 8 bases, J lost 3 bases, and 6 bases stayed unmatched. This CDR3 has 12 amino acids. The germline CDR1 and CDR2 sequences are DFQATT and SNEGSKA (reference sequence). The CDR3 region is CSFTGDDTEAFF. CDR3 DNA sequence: TGCAGTTTTACAGGGGACGACACTGAAGCTTTCTTT.

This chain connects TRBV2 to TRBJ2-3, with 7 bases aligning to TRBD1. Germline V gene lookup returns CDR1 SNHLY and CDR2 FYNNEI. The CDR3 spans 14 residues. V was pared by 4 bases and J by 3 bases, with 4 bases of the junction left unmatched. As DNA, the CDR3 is TGTGCCAGCAGTGGGCGACAGGGAACAGATACGCAGTATTTT. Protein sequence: CASSGRQGTDTQYF.

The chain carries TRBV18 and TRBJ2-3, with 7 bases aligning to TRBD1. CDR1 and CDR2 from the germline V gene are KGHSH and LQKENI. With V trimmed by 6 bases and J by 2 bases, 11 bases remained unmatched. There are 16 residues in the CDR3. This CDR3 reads CASSPGQVLATDTQYF. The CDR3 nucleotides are TGTGCCAGCTCCCCCGGACAGGTCCTAGCCACAGATACGCAGTATTTT.

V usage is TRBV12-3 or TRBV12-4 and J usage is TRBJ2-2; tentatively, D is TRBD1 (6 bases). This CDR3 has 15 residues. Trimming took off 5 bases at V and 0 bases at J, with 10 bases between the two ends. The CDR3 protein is CASSHHRANTGELFF. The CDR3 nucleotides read TGTGCCAGCAGTCACCACAGGGCGAACACCGGGGAGCTGTTTTTT.

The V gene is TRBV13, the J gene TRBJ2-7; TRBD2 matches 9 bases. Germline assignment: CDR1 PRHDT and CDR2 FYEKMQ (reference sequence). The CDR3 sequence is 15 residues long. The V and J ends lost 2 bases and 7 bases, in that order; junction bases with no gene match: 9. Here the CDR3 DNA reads TGTGCCAGCAGCTTAAGGGCGGGGGGGCCTCGGGAGCAGTACTTC. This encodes CASSLRAGGPREQYF.

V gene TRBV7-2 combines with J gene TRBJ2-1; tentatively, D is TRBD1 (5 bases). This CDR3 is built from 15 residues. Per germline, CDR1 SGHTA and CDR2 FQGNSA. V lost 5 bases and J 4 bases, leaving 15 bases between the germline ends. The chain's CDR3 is CASSHDWGIYNEQFF. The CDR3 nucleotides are TGTGCCAGCAGCCACGACTGGGGCATTTACAATGAGCAGTTCTTC.

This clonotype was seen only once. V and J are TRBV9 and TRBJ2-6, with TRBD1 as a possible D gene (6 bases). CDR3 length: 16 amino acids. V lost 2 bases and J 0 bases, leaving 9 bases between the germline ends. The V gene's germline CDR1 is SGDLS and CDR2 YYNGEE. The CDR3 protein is CASSVGQSSGANVLTF. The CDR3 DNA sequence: TGTGCCAGCAGCGTGGGACAATCCTCTGGGGCCAACGTCCTGACTTTC. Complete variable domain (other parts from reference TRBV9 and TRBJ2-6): DSGVTQTPKHLITATGQRVTLRCSPRSGDLSVYWYQQSLDQGLQFLIQYYNGEERAKGNILERFSAQQFPDLHSELNLSSLELGDSALYFCASSVGQSSGANVLTFGAGSRLTVL.

The CDR3 DNA reads as TGCGCCAGCAGCCCCGGAGGGGGGCCTGGGGCCAACGTCCTGACTTTC. This translates into CASSPGGGPGANVLTF. The gene calls are TRBV4-1 and TRBJ2-6; D is possibly TRBD1 or TRBD2 (6 bases each). This CDR3 region has 16 residues. The V end lost 4 bases, the J end lost 2 bases, and 12 bases lay between the germline ends. CDR1 is MGHRA, CDR2 YSYEKL, per germline.

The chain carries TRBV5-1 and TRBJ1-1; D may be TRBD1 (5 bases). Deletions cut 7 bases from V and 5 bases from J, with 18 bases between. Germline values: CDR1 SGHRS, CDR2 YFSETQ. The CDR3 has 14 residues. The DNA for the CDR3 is TGCGCCAGCTCCACGGGGCGGGTAGGTACTGAAGCTTTCTTT. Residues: CASSTGRVGTEAFF.

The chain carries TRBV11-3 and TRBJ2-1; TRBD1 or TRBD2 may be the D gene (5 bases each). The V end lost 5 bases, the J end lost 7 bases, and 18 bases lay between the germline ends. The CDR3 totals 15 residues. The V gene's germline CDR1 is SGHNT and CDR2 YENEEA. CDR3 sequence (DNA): TGTGCCAGCAGCATTCTAGGGACCCAAGGGAATGAGCAGTTCTTC. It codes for CASSILGTQGNEQFF.

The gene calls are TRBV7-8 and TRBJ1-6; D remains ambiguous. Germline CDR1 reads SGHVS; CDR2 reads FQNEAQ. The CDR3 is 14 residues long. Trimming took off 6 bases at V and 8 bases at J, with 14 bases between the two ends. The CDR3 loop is CASRFPGRDSPLHF. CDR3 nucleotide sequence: TGTGCCAGCAGATTCCCCGGTAGAGATTCACCCCTCCACTTT.

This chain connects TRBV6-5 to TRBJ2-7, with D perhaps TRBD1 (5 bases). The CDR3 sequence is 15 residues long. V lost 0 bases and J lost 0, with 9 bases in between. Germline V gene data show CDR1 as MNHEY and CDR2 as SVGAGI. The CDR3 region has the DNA TGTGCCAGCAGTTACTCCTATGACAGCTCCTACGAGCAGTACTTC. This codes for CASSYSYDSSYEQYF.

The CDR3 loop is CASRKDHPVPEQYF. The DNA for the CDR3 is TGTGCCAGCCGTAAGGATCACCCAGTTCCCGAGCAGTACTTC. This chain joins TRBV2 and TRBJ2-7; D gene uncertain. Germline V gives CDR1 SNHLY, CDR2 FYNNEI. Trimming left V 8 bases short and J 6 bases short, with 20 bases between. The CDR3 sequence is 14 residues long.

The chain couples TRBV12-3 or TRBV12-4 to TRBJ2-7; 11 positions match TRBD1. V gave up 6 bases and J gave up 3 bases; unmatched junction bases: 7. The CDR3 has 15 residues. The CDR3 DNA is TGTGCCAGCAGCCCGGGGACAGGGGGGCTCTACGAGCAGTACTTC. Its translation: CASSPGTGGLYEQYF.

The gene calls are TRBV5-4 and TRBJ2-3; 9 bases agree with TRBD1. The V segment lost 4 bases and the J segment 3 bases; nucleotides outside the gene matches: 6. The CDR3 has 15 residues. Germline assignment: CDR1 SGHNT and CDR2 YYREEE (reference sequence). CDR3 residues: CASSVRDRATDTQYF. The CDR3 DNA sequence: TGTGCCAGCAGCGTCCGGGACAGGGCTACAGATACGCAGTATTTT. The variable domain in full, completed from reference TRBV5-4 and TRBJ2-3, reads ETGVTQSPTHLIKTRGQQVTLRCSSQSGHNTVSWYQQALGQGPQFIFQYYREEENGRGNFPPRFSGLQFPNYSSELNVNALELDDSALYLCASSVRDRATDTQYFGPGTRLTVL.

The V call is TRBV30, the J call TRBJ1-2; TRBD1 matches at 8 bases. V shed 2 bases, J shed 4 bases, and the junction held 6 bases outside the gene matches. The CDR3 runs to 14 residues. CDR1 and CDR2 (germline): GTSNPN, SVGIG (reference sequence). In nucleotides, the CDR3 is TGTGCCTGGAGTTTTGCAGGGGGCGCCTATGGCTACACCTTC. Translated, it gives CAWSFAGGAYGYTF.

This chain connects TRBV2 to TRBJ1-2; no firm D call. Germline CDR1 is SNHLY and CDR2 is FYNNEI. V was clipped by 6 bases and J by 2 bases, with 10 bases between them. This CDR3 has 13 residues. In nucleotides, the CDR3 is TGTGCCAGCAGCAACGACGGAAACTATGGCTACACCTTC. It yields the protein CASSNDGNYGYTF.